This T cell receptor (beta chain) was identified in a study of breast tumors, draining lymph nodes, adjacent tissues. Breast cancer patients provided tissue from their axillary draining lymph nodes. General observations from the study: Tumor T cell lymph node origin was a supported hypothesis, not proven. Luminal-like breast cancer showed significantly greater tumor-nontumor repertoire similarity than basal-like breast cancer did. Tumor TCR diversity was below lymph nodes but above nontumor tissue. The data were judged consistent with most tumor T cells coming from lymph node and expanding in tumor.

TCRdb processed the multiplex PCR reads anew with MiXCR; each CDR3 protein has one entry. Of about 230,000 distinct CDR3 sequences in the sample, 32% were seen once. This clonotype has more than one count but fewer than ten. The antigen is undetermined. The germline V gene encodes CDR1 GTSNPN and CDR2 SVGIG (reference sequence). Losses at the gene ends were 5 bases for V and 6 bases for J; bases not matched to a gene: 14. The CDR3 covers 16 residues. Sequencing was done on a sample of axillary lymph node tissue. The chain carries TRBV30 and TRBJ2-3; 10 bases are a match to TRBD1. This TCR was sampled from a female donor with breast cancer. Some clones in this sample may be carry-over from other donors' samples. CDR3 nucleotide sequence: TGTGCCTGGGATGGATGGGGACAGGGGTGGGGGGATACGCAGTATTTT. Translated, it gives CAWDGWGQGWGDTQYF.